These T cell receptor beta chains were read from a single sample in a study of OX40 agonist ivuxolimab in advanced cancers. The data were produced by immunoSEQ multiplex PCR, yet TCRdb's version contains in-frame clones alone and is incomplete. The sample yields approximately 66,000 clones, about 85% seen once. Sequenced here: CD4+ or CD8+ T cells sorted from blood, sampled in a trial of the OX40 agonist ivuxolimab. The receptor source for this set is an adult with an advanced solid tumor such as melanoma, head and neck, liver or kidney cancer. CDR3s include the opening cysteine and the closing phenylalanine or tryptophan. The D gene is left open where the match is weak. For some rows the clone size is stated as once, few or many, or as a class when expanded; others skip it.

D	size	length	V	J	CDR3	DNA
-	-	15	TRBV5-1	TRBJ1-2	CASSLEGAGSLGYTF	TGCGCCAGCAGCTTGGAAGGAGCAGGGTCGCTTGGCTACACCTTC
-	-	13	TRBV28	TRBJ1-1	CASSTMLATEAFF	TGTGCCAGCAGCACCATGTTAGCCACTGAAGCTTTCTTT
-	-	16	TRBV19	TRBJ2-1	CASSPEQGDSYNEQFF	TGTGCCAGTAGTCCCGAGCAGGGAGACTCCTACAATGAGCAGTTCTTC
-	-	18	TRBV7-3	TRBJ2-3	CASSLKPVGQGNTDTQYF	TGTGCCAGCAGCTTAAAGCCCGTAGGGCAGGGGAACACAGATACGCAGTATTTT
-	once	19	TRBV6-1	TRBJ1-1	CASSEAPGGLIFMNTEAFF	TGTGCCAGCAGTGAAGCTCCCGGGGGGTTAATATTCATGAACACTGAAGCTTTCTTT
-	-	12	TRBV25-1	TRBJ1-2	CASSALGGGYTF	TGTGCCAGCAGTGCACTAGGGGGAGGCTACACCTTC
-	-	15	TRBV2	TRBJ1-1	CASRAGADENTEAFF	TGTGCCAGCAGGGCCGGGGCTGATGAGAACACTGAAGCTTTCTTT
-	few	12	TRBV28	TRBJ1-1	CATEAPETEAFF	TGTGCCACAGAGGCCCCGGAGACTGAAGCTTTCTTT
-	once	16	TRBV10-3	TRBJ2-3	CAIRPWDGGITDTQYF	TGTGCCATCAGACCATGGGACGGAGGAATCACAGATACGCAGTATTTT
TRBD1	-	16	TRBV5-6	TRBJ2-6	CASSLGQGAGANVLTF	TGTGCCAGCAGCTTGGGTCAGGGGGCTGGGGCCAACGTCCTGACTTTC
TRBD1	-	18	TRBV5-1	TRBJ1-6	CASSFNGQWTGAISPLHF	TGCGCCAGCAGCTTCAACGGCCAGTGGACAGGGGCAATTTCACCCCTCCACTTT
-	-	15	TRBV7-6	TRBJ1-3	CASSPSTVSGNTIYF	TGTGCCAGCAGCCCGAGTACGGTCTCTGGAAACACCATATATTTT
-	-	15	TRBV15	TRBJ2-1	CATSKGRDSYNEQFF	TGTGCCACCAGCAAAGGTCGGGACTCCTACAATGAGCAGTTCTTC
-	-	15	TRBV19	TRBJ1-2	CASSKVAVTNYGYTF	TGTGCCAGTAGTAAAGTGGCGGTGACAAACTATGGCTACACCTTC
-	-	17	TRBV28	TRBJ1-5	CASSLQGKGSGFKPQHF	TGTGCCAGCAGTCTACAGGGAAAGGGATCGGGGTTTAAGCCCCAGCATTTT
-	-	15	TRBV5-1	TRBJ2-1	CASSQTVAGENEQFF	TGCGCCAGCAGCCAAACGGTAGCCGGGGAGAATGAGCAGTTCTTC
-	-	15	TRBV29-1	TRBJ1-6	CSVTFDSSYNSPLHF	TGCAGCGTTACGTTCGACAGCTCCTATAATTCACCCCTCCACTTT
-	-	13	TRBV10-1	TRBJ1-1	CASSPGGDTEAFF	TGCGCCAGCAGTCCGGGGGGGGACACTGAAGCTTTCTTT
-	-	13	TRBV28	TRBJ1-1	CASRVTANTEAFF	TGTGCCAGCAGGGTTACAGCGAACACTGAAGCTTTCTTT
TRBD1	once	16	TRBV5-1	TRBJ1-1	CASSLIRQGGNTEAFF	TGCGCCAGCAGCTTGATTCGGCAGGGGGGGAACACTGAAGCTTTCTTT
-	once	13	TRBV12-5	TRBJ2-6	CASGLPGANVLTF	TGTGCTAGTGGTTTACCTGGGGCCAACGTCCTGACTTTC
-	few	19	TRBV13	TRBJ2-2	CASSLGLSAGEKNTGELFF	TGTGCCAGCAGCTTAGGCCTAAGCGCCGGGGAAAAGAACACCGGGGAGCTGTTTTTT
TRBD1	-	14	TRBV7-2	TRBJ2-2	CASSWDRDAGELFF	TGTGCCAGCAGCTGGGACAGGGATGCCGGGGAGCTGTTTTTT
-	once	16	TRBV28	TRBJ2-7	CASRSGGQASSYEQYF	TGTGCCAGCAGGAGTGGGGGGCAAGCAAGCTCCTACGAGCAGTACTTC
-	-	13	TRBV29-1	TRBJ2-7	CSVVGQGVSEQYF	TGCAGCGTTGTAGGGCAGGGTGTGAGTGAGCAGTACTTC
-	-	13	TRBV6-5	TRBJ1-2	CASSRQMGHGYTF	TGTGCCAGCAGTCGTCAAATGGGGCATGGCTACACCTTC
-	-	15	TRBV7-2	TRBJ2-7	CASSPEAMEVYEQYF	TGTGCCAGCAGCCCAGAGGCGATGGAGGTATACGAGCAGTACTTC
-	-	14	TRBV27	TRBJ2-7	CASSPNQWGYEQYF	TGTGCCAGCAGTCCCAATCAATGGGGGTACGAGCAGTACTTC
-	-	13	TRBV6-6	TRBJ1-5	CASSTNSNQPQHF	TGTGCCAGCAGTACCAATAGCAATCAGCCCCAGCACTTT
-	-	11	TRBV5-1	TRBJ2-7	CASRRSYEQYF	TGCGCCAGCAGGCGATCCTACGAGCAGTACTTC
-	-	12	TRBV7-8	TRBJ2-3	CASSLDKDTQYF	TGTGCCAGCAGCTTAGATAAAGATACGCAGTATTTT
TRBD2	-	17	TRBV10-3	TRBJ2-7	CAISGGGGGSGRGEQYF	TGTGCCATCAGTGGGGGGGGAGGGGGGAGCGGGAGAGGCGAGCAGTACTTC
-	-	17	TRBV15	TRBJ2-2	CATSRDPRETGTGELFF	TGTGCCACCAGCAGAGATCCCAGGGAGACGGGGACCGGGGAGCTGTTTTTT
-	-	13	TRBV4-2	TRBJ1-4	CASSPLGNEKLFF	TGTGCCAGCAGCCCACTGGGAAATGAAAAACTGTTTTTT
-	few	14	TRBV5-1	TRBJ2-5	CASSLKSQQETQYF	TGCGCCAGCAGCTTGAAGTCGCAGCAAGAGACCCAGTACTTC
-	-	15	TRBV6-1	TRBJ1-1	CASKAQTSGNTEAFF	TGTGCCAGCAAGGCCCAGACCTCAGGGAACACTGAAGCTTTCTTT
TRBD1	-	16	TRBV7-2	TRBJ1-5	CASSTTGTAQGQPQHF	TGTGCCAGCAGCACTACCGGGACAGCACAGGGTCAGCCCCAGCATTTT
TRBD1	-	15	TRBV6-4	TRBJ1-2	CASSPRQGAGYGYTF	TGTGCCAGCAGCCCGAGACAGGGGGCCGGCTATGGCTACACCTTC
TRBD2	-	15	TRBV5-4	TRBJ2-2	CASSLGAGAPGELFF	TGTGCCAGCAGTCTCGGGGCGGGAGCCCCCGGGGAGCTGTTTTTT
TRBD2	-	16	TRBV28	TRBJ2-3	CASSLPSAGGLDTQYF	TGTGCCAGCAGTTTACCCTCGGCGGGGGGGTTAGATACGCAGTATTTT
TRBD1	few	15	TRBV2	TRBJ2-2	CASSGQGGNTGELFF	TGTGCCAGCAGTGGACAGGGGGGTAACACCGGGGAGCTGTTTTTT
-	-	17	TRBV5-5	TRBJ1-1	CASSGGPPGRGNTEAFF	TGTGCCAGCAGCGGTGGTCCGCCAGGCAGGGGAAACACTGAAGCTTTCTTT
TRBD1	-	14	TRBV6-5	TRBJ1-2	CASSRGQGIYGYTF	TGTGCCAGCAGCCGGGGACAGGGGATCTATGGCTACACCTTC
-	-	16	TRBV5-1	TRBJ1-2	CASSLGWGTENYGYTF	TGCGCCAGCAGCTTGGGGTGGGGCACGGAGAACTATGGCTACACCTTC
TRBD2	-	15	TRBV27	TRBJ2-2	CASSSSWTSVGELFF	TGTGCCAGCAGTTCCTCATGGACTAGCGTTGGGGAGCTGTTTTTT
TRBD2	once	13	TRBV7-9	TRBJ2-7	CASSWEAGYEQYF	TGTGCCAGCAGCTGGGAAGCGGGATACGAGCAGTACTTC
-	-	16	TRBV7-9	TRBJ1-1	CASRGLGGVRGTEAFF	TGTGCCAGCAGGGGCCTGGGTGGCGTTCGAGGTACTGAAGCTTTCTTT
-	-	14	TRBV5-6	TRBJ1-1	CASSLGGAGTEAFF	TGTGCCAGCAGCTTGGGAGGCGCGGGCACTGAAGCTTTCTTT
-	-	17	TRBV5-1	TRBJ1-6	CASSPRPGGADNSPLHF	TGCGCCAGCAGCCCCCGACCCGGGGGGGCGGATAATTCACCCCTCCACTTT
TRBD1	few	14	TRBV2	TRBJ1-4	CASGLGTGGEKLFF	TGTGCCAGCGGCCTGGGGACAGGCGGCGAAAAACTGTTTTTT
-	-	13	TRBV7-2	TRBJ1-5	CASSLVGNQPQHF	TGTGCCAGCAGCTTAGTAGGCAATCAGCCCCAGCATTTT
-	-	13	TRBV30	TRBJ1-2	CAWSGSFDQGYTF	TGTGCCTGGAGCGGCTCTTTTGACCAGGGCTACACCTTC
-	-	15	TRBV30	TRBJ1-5	CAWSVIGRVNQPQHF	TGTGCCTGGAGTGTAATAGGACGGGTCAATCAGCCCCAGCATTTT
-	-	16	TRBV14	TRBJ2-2	CASSHLLGQITGELFF	TGTGCCAGCAGCCACTTATTAGGGCAGATCACCGGGGAGCTGTTTTTT